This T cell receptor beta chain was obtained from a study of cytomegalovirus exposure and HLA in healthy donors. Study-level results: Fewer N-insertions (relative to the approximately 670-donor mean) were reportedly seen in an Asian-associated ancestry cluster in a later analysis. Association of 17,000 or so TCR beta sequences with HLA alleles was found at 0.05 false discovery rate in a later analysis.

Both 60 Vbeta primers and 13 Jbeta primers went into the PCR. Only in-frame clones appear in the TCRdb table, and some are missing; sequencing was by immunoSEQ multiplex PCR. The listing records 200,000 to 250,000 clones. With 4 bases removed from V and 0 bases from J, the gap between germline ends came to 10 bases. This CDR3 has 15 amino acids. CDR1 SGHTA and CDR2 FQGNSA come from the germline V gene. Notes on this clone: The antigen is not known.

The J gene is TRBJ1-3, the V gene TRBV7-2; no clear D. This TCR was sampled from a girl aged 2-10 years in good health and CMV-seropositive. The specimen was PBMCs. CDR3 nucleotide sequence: TGTGCCAGCAGCTCCTATGGCGGCTCTGGAAACACCATATATTTT. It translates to CASSSYGGSGNTIYF.